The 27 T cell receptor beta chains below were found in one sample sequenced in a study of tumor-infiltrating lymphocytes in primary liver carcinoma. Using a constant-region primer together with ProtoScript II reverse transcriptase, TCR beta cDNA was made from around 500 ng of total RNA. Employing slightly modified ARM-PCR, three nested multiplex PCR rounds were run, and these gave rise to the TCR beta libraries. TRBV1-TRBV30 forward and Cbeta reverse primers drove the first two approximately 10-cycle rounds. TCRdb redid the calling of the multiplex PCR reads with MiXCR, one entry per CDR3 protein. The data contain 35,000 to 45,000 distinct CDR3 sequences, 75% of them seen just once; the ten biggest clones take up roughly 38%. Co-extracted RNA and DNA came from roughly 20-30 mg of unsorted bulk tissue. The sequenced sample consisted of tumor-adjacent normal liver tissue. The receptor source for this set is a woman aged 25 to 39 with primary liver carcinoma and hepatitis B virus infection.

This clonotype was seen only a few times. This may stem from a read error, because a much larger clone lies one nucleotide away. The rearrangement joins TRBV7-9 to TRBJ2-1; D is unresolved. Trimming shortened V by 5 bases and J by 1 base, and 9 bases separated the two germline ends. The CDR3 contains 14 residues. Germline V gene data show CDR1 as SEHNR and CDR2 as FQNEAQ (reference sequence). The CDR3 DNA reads TGTGCCAGCAGCGATGCGGCTTCCTACAATGAGCAGTTCTTC. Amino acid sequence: CASSDAASYNEQFF.

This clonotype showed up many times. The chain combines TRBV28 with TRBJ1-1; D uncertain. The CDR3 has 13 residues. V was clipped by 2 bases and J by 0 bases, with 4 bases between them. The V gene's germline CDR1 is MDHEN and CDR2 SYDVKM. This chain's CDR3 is CASSLRVNTEAFF. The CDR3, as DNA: TGTGCCAGCAGTTTAAGAGTGAACACTGAAGCTTTCTTT.

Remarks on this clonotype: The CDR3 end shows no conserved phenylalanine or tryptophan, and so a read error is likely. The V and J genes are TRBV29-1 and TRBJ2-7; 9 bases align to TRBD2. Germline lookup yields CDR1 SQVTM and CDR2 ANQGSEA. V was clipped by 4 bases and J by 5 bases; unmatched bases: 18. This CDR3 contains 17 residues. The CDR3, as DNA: TGCAGCGTTGTCCATCGGCGGGAGGGTAGGCCTGTAAACGAGCAGTACTCC. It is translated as CSVVHRREGRPVNEQYS.

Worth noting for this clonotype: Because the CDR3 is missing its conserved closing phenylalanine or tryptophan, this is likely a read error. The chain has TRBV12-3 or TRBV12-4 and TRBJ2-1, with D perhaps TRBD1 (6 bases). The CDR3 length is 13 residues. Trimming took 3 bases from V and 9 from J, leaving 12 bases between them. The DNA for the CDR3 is TGTGCCAGCAGTTTGGCAGGGGACATTGAGCAGTTCCTC. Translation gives CASSLAGDIEQFL.

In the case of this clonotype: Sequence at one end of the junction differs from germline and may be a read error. DNA of the CDR3: TGTGCCAGCAGCCCCCCTATGGGCGGAGGGTACAGTGAGCAGTTCTTC. Its protein product is CASSPPMGGGYSEQFF. J is TRBJ2-1 and V is TRBV7-8, with a weak D call TRBD2 (6 bases). Germline V CDR1 and CDR2: SGHVS, FQNEAQ. The CDR3 runs to 16 residues. The whole variable domain, remainder taken from reference TRBV7-8 and TRBJ2-1, is GAGVSQSPRYKVAKRGQDVALRCDPISGHVSLFWYQQALGQGPEFLTYFQNEAQLDKSGLPSDRFFAERPEGSVSTLKIQRTQQEDSAVYLCASSPPMGGGYSEQFFGPGTRLTVL.

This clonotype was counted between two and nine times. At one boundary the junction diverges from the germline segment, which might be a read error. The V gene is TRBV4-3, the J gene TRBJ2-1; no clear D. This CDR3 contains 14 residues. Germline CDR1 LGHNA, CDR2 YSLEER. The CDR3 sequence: CASSRTELVNEQFF. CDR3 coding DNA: TGTGCCAGCAGCCGCACAGAGTTGGTGAATGAGCAGTTCTTC.

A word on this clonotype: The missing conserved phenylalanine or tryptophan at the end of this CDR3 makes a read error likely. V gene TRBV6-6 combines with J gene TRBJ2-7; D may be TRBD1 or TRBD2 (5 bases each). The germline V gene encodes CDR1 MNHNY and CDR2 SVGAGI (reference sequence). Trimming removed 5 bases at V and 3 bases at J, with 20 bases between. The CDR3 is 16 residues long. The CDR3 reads CASSSTGTAVNYEQYL. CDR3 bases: TGTGCCAGCAGTAGCACCGGGACCGCAGTCAACTACGAGCAGTACCTC.

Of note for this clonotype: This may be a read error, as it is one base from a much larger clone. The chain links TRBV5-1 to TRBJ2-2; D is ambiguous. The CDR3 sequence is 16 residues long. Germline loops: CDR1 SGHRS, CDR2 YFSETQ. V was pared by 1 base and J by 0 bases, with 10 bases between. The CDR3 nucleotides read TGCGCCAGCAGCTTGACGTGCCGACCGAACACCGGGGAGCTGTTTTTT. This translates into CASSLTCRPNTGELFF.

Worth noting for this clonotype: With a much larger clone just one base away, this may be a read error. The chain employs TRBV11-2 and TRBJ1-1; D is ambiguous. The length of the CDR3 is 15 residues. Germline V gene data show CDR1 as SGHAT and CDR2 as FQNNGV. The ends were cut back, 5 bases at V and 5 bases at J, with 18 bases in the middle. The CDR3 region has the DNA TGTGCCAGCAGCCTAGCCCCCCGCGACGGAACTGAAGCTTTCTTT. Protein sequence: CASSLAPRDGTEAFF.

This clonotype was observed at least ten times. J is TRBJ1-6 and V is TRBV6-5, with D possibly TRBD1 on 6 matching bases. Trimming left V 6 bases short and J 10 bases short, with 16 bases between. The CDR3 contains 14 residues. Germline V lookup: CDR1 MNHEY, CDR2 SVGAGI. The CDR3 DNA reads TGTGCCAGCAGCTCGGGGGCAGGGCACTCACCCCTCCACTTT. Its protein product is CASSSGAGHSPLHF.

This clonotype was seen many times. The CDR3 DNA reads TGTGCCAGCAGTTTCGAGGGGGCGATCAACGAGCAGTACTTC. It is translated as CASSFEGAINEQYF. This chain uses TRBV12-3 or TRBV12-4 with TRBJ2-7, with TRBD1 matching 7 bases. CDR3 size: 14 residues. With 3 bases clipped from V and 5 bases from J, the junction kept 7 bases outside the gene matches.

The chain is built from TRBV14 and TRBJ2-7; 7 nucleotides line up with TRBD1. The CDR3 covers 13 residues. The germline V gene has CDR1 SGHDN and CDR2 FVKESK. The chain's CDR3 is CVGSQVGGGEQYF. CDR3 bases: TGTGTCGGCAGCCAAGTAGGGGGCGGAGAGCAGTACTTC.

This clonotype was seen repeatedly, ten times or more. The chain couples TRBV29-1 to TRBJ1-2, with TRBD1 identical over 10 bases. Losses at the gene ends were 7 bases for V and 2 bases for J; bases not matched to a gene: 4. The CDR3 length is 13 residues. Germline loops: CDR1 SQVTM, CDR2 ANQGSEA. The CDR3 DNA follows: TGCAGCGGAGGACAGGGGGGGAACTATGGCTACACCTTC. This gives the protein CSGGQGGNYGYTF.

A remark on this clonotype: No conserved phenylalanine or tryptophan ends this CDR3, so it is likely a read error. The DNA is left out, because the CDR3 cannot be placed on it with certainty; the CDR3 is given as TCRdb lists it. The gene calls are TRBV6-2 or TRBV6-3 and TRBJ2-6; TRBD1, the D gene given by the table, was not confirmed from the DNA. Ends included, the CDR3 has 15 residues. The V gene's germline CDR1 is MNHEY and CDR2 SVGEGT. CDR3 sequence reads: CASSYRGTGANVLTL.

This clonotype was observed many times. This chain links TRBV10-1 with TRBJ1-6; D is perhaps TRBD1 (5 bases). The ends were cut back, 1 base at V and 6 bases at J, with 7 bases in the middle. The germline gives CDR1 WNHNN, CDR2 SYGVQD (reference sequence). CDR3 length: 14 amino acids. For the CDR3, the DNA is TGCGCCAGCAGTGAGTACAGGAGTAATTCACCCCTCCACTTT. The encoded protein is CASSEYRSNSPLHF.

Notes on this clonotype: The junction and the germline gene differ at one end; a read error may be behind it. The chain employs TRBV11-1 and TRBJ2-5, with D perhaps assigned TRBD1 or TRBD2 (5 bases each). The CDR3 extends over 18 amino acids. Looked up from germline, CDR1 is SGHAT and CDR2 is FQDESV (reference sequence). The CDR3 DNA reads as TGTGCCAGCAACTTACCCAGGGCCCCGAGGAAGAGGGATGAGACACAGTACTTC. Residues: CASNLPRAPRKRDETQYF.

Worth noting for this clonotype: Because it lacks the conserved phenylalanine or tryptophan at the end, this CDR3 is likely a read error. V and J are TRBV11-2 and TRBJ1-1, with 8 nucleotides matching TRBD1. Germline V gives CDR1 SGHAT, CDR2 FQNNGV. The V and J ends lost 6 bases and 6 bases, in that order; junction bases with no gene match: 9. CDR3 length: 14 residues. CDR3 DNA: TGTGCCAGCAGACATACAGGGGGGAAGGCTGAAGCTTTCTTA. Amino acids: CASRHTGGKAEAFL.

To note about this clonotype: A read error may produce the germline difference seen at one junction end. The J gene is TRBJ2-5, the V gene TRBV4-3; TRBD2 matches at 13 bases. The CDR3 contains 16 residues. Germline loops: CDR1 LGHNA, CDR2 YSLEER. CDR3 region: CAGSQGTSGMSETQYF. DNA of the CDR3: TGCGCCGGCAGCCAAGGGACTAGCGGGATGTCAGAGACCCAGTACTTC.

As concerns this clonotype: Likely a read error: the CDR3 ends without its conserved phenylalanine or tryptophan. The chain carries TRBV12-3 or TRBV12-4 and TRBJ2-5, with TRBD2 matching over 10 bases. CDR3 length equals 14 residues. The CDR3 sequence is CVSSLSSGRQTQYL. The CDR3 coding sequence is TGTGTCAGTAGTTTATCTAGCGGGAGACAGACCCAGTACCTC.

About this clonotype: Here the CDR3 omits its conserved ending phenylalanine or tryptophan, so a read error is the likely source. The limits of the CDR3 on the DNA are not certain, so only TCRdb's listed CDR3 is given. The chain's CDR3 is CASSERAGEGDTQCL. The chain combines TRBV6-1 with TRBJ2-3; the D call of TRBD2 is as the table states it, not checked on the DNA. The CDR3 length equals 15 residues, ends included. Germline V gene sequence: CDR1 MNHNS, CDR2 SASEGT.

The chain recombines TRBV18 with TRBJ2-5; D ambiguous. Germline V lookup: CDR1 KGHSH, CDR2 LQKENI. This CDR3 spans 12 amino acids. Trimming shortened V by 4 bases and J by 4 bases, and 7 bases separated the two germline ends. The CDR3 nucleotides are TGTGCCAGCTCACGAAATGGAGAGACCCAGTACTTC. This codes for CASSRNGETQYF.

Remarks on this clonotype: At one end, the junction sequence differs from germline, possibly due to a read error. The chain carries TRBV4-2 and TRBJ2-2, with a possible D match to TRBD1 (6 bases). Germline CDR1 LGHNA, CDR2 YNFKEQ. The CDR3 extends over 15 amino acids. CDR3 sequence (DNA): TGTGCCAGCAGCCAAGGAATAGGGGACACCGGGGAGTTGTTTTTT. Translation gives CASSQGIGDTGELFF.

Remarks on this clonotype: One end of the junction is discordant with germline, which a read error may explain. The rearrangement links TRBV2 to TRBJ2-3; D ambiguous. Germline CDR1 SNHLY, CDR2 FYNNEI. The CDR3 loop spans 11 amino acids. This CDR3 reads CASSGADTQYF. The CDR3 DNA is TGTGCCAGCAGTGGAGCAGATACGCAGTATTTC.

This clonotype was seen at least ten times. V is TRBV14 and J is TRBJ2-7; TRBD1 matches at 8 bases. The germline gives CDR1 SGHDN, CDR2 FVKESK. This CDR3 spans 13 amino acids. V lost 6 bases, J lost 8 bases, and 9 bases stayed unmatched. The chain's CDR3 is CASSLGQGKKQYF. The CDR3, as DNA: TGTGCCAGCAGTCTAGGACAGGGAAAGAAGCAGTACTTC.

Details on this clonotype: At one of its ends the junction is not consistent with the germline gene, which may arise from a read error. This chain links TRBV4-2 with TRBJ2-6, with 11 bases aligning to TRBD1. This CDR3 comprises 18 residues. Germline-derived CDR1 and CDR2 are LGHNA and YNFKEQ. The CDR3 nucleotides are TGTGCCGGCAGCGCAAGGACAGGGGGCCCCGTAGGGGCCAACGTCCTGACTTTC. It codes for CAGSARTGGPVGANVLTF.

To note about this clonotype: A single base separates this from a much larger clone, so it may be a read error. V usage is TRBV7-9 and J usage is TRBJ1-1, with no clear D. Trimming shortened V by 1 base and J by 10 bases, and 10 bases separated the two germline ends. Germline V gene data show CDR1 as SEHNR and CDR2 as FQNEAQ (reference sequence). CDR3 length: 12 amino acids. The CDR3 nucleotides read TGTGCCAGCAGCTTAGAGGGCAGGACAGCTTTCTTT. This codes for CASSLEGRTAFF.

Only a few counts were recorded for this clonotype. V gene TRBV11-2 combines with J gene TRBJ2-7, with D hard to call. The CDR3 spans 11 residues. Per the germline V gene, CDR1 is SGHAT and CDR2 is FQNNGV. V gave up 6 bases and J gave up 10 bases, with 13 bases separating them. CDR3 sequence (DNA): TGTGCCAGCAGTCCGGCCAGTAACCAGTACTTC. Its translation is CASSPASNQYF.